This TCR beta chain appears in the sequencing data of a study of T cell responses to AZD1222 COVID-19 vaccine. The study, taken as a whole, reports: Clonal diversity may have been underestimated, and the donors were mostly white British, with more females than males. Vaccine-associated CD4 TCRs spanned spike, dominant at 160-218 and 743-854.

Regarding this clone: Its cognate antigen is unknown.

This CDR3 has 16 amino acids. The germline V gene has CDR1 KGHSH and CDR2 LQKENI. The junction had 4 bases not matched to a gene; V was cut back by 3 bases and J by 1 base. The method was immunoSEQ multiplex PCR; TCRdb's version includes in-frame clones alone and lacks a portion of them. The sample includes under 150,000 clones, about 90% of them seen just once. The sequences come from peripheral blood, collected on day 0 of AZD1222 vaccination. The TCR sequence derives from an adult in good health. The chain carries TRBV18 and TRBJ1-3; TRBD1 matches at 9 bases. CDR3 residues: CASSPWDRASGNTIYF. CDR3 coding DNA: TGTGCCAGCTCACCGTGGGACAGGGCTTCTGGAAACACCATATATTTT.